Sequencing of this T cell receptor (beta chain) was carried out in a study of shared clonotypes between healthy human individuals. Overall study context: A couple of female and a few male donors aged 18 to 49 were enrolled.

The germline CDR1 and CDR2 sequences are SGDLS and YYNGEE. The CDR3 is 15 residues long. Trimming cost V 0 bases and J 0 bases, with 8 bases left between them. The CD4+ fraction was divided into a CD45RA+ naive subset and a CD45RA-negative memory subset. A remark on this clone: The antigen remains undetermined.

Study results and caveats: Generation probability values for non-shared clonotypes were lower than those for clonotypes shared by all four donors.

In the authors' methods: ImmunoSEQ sequences covered only the junction and lacked quality scores; filtering therefore differed. The method was immunoSEQ multiplex PCR; TCRdb's version includes in-frame clones alone and lacks a portion of them. V, J and clone size derive from that table, while D and trimming were established from the DNA sequence. The data hold millions of clones, with 90% to 95% observed a single time. The receptor's source is a man in his late teens or twenties in good health. The chain employs TRBV9 and TRBJ2-3; D is unresolved. Sequenced material: naive CD4+ T cells sorted from blood. Indicated subset: CD45RA+ positively selected. Written as DNA, the CDR3 is TGTGCCAGCAGCGTAGGTCTGCAGAGCACAGATACGCAGTATTTT. Protein sequence: CASSVGLQSTDTQYF.